This is a list of T cell receptor beta chains from one sample in a study of beta chain features in type 1 diabetes. Repertoires were generated with immunoSEQ multiplex PCR, while TCRdb's copy carries only in-frame clones and drops some. The sample records a few hundred thousand clones, 13% to 15% being singletons. The sequenced sample consisted of naive CD4+ T cells from blood. These receptor sequences come from a man aged 25 to 40 with type 1 diabetes. The CDR3 runs from the conserved cysteine through the conserved F or W. Fields, in order: clone size, J gene, D gene, V gene, CDR3 protein, CDR3 DNA. The D gene is left open where the match is weak. Not every row has a clone size; where given, it reads once, few, many or a size class.

abundance: few
j_gene: TRBJ2-3
d_gene: TRBD1
v_gene: TRBV18
CDR3aa: CASSLATGGADTQYF
CDR3nt: TGTGCCAGCTCACTTGCGACAGGGGGCGCAGATACGCAGTATTTT

abundance: few
j_gene: TRBJ2-3
d_gene: -
v_gene: TRBV13
CDR3aa: CASSLRGALVPTQYF
CDR3nt: TGTGCCAGCAGCTTACGGGGGGCGCTAGTTCCTACGCAGTATTTT

abundance: -
j_gene: TRBJ1-5
d_gene: TRBD1
v_gene: TRBV4-1
CDR3aa: CASSLRPGQGDYSNQPQHF
CDR3nt: TGCGCCAGCAGCTTGCGACCGGGACAGGGGGATTATAGCAATCAGCCCCAGCATTTT

abundance: -
j_gene: TRBJ1-2
d_gene: -
v_gene: TRBV28
CDR3aa: CASSWAGHYGYTF
CDR3nt: TGTGCCAGCAGTTGGGCGGGGCACTATGGCTACACCTTC

abundance: -
j_gene: TRBJ1-2
d_gene: -
v_gene: TRBV5-4
CDR3aa: CASSLAPLLQGWGYTF
CDR3nt: TGTGCCAGCAGCTTGGCCCCCCTCCTCCAGGGCTGGGGCTACACCTTC

abundance: -
j_gene: TRBJ2-5
d_gene: -
v_gene: TRBV7-9
CDR3aa: CASSLEPTRETQYF
CDR3nt: TGTGCCAGCAGCTTAGAACCTACCCGGGAGACCCAGTACTTC

abundance: -
j_gene: TRBJ2-7
d_gene: TRBD1
v_gene: TRBV18
CDR3aa: CASSPRDRVTYEQYF
CDR3nt: TGTGCCAGCTCACCTAGGGACAGGGTGACCTACGAGCAGTACTTC

abundance: few
j_gene: TRBJ2-1
d_gene: TRBD2
v_gene: TRBV7-2
CDR3aa: CASSLGLAGGQKEQFF
CDR3nt: TGTGCCAGCAGCTTAGGCCTAGCGGGAGGGCAAAAAGAGCAGTTCTTC

abundance: -
j_gene: TRBJ2-7
d_gene: -
v_gene: TRBV21-1
CDR3aa: CASSKPGLAATYEQYF
CDR3nt: TGTGCCAGCAGCAAACCGGGACTAGCGGCTACCTACGAGCAGTACTTC

abundance: few
j_gene: TRBJ2-2
d_gene: TRBD1
v_gene: TRBV9
CDR3aa: CASSVRLDRATGELFF
CDR3nt: TGTGCCAGCAGCGTAAGGCTGGACAGGGCTACCGGGGAGCTGTTTTTT

abundance: few
j_gene: TRBJ1-1
d_gene: -
v_gene: TRBV21-1
CDR3aa: CASSKRRDWEVEAFF
CDR3nt: TGTGCCAGCAGCAAAAGGAGGGACTGGGAGGTTGAAGCTTTCTTT

abundance: few
j_gene: TRBJ2-1
d_gene: TRBD2
v_gene: TRBV9
CDR3aa: CASSVEGLAGASEQFF
CDR3nt: TGTGCCAGCAGCGTAGAAGGACTAGCGGGAGCTAGTGAGCAGTTCTTC

abundance: few
j_gene: TRBJ1-1
d_gene: TRBD1
v_gene: TRBV14
CDR3aa: CASSHRGLYEAFF
CDR3nt: TGTGCCAGCAGCCACAGGGGGTTGTATGAAGCTTTCTTT

abundance: few
j_gene: TRBJ2-7
d_gene: TRBD2
v_gene: TRBV5-1
CDR3aa: CASSPRLGSGIHEQYF
CDR3nt: TGCGCCAGCAGCCCTCGCCTGGGTAGCGGGATCCACGAGCAGTACTTC

abundance: -
j_gene: TRBJ2-3
d_gene: TRBD2
v_gene: TRBV5-1
CDR3aa: CASVRGEGTHADTQYF
CDR3nt: TGCGCCAGCGTGCGGGGGGAGGGTACGCACGCAGATACGCAGTATTTT

abundance: many
j_gene: TRBJ2-7
d_gene: -
v_gene: TRBV29-1
CDR3aa: CSVEDPTGEQYF
CDR3nt: TGCAGCGTTGAAGATCCAACCGGCGAGCAGTACTTC

abundance: -
j_gene: TRBJ2-7
d_gene: -
v_gene: TRBV5-1
CDR3aa: CASSDRGPSQQYF
CDR3nt: TGCGCCAGCAGCGACCGAGGCCCGAGCCAGCAGTACTTC

abundance: -
j_gene: TRBJ1-1
d_gene: -
v_gene: TRBV5-1
CDR3aa: CASRPTGLMNTEAFF
CDR3nt: TGCGCCAGCAGACCCACAGGGCTGATGAACACTGAAGCTTTCTTT

abundance: -
j_gene: TRBJ2-2
d_gene: TRBD2
v_gene: TRBV5-6
CDR3aa: CASSLRTSGRAYTGELFF
CDR3nt: TGTGCCAGCAGCTTAAGGACTAGCGGGAGGGCGTATACCGGGGAGCTGTTTTTT

abundance: -
j_gene: TRBJ2-7
d_gene: TRBD1
v_gene: TRBV5-4
CDR3aa: CASSSGTGGSNEQYF
CDR3nt: TGTGCCAGCAGCTCAGGGACAGGGGGTTCTAACGAGCAGTACTTC

abundance: -
j_gene: TRBJ2-7
d_gene: TRBD2
v_gene: TRBV10-2
CDR3aa: CASSEESGSFYEQYF
CDR3nt: TGCGCCAGCAGTGAGGAAAGCGGGAGCTTCTACGAGCAGTACTTC

abundance: few
j_gene: TRBJ2-1
d_gene: -
v_gene: TRBV5-1
CDR3aa: CASSYFTSTNEQFF
CDR3nt: TGCGCCAGCAGCTACTTTACTAGTACCAATGAGCAGTTCTTC

abundance: -
j_gene: TRBJ2-1
d_gene: -
v_gene: TRBV29-1
CDR3aa: CSVETRYNEQFF
CDR3nt: TGCAGCGTCGAAACTAGATACAATGAGCAGTTCTTC

abundance: -
j_gene: TRBJ2-2
d_gene: -
v_gene: TRBV6-1
CDR3aa: CASREQNTGELFF
CDR3nt: TGTGCCAGCCGGGAACAGAACACCGGGGAGCTGTTTTTT

abundance: few
j_gene: TRBJ2-6
d_gene: -
v_gene: TRBV5-4
CDR3aa: CASSSGTTGANVLTF
CDR3nt: TGTGCCAGCAGCTCGGGTACAACTGGGGCCAACGTCCTGACTTTC

abundance: few
j_gene: TRBJ2-3
d_gene: -
v_gene: TRBV11-2
CDR3aa: CASSLDAVTDTQYF
CDR3nt: TGTGCCAGCAGCTTAGATGCGGTAACAGATACGCAGTATTTT

abundance: -
j_gene: TRBJ1-2
d_gene: TRBD1
v_gene: TRBV7-2
CDR3aa: CASSFRDRGNGYTF
CDR3nt: TGTGCCAGCAGCTTCCGGGACAGGGGAAATGGCTACACCTTC

abundance: few
j_gene: TRBJ2-1
d_gene: -
v_gene: TRBV5-1
CDR3aa: CASSFGEDEQFF
CDR3nt: TGCGCCAGCAGTTTTGGGGAGGATGAGCAGTTCTTC

abundance: -
j_gene: TRBJ2-5
d_gene: -
v_gene: TRBV6-5
CDR3aa: CASSYTGQQETQYF
CDR3nt: TGTGCCAGCAGTTACACGGGACAACAAGAGACCCAGTACTTC

abundance: -
j_gene: TRBJ2-7
d_gene: -
v_gene: TRBV28
CDR3aa: CASRSRGEQYF
CDR3nt: TGTGCCAGCAGATCCCGGGGGGAGCAGTACTTC

abundance: once
j_gene: TRBJ2-2
d_gene: TRBD2
v_gene: TRBV6-4
CDR3aa: CASGGAGGRTGELFF
CDR3nt: TGTGCCAGCGGAGGAGCGGGAGGGCGGACCGGGGAGCTGTTTTTT

abundance: few
j_gene: TRBJ2-5
d_gene: -
v_gene: TRBV7-2
CDR3aa: CASNNVSGQETQYF
CDR3nt: TGTGCCAGCAACAATGTTAGCGGCCAAGAGACCCAGTACTTC

abundance: -
j_gene: TRBJ2-2
d_gene: TRBD1
v_gene: TRBV2
CDR3aa: CASSDLTGVGELFF
CDR3nt: TGTGCCAGCAGTGATCTGACAGGGGTCGGGGAGCTGTTTTTT

abundance: few
j_gene: TRBJ2-3
d_gene: TRBD2
v_gene: TRBV7-9
CDR3aa: CASSSTLAAEDTDTQYF
CDR3nt: TGTGCCAGCAGCTCCACACTAGCGGCTGAGGACACAGATACGCAGTATTTT

abundance: few
j_gene: TRBJ2-3
d_gene: -
v_gene: TRBV19
CDR3aa: CASSKRVHTDTQYF
CDR3nt: TGTGCCAGTAGTAAGCGGGTCCACACAGATACGCAGTATTTT

abundance: -
j_gene: TRBJ1-1
d_gene: -
v_gene: TRBV18
CDR3aa: CASSPTRNTEAFF
CDR3nt: TGTGCCAGCTCACCTACACGGAACACTGAAGCTTTCTTT

abundance: -
j_gene: TRBJ2-1
d_gene: TRBD1
v_gene: TRBV11-1
CDR3aa: CASSSGQGIYNEQFF
CDR3nt: TGTGCCAGCAGCTCTGGACAGGGGATCTACAATGAGCAGTTCTTC

abundance: -
j_gene: TRBJ2-5
d_gene: -
v_gene: TRBV2
CDR3aa: CASTPIEAQYF
CDR3nt: TGTGCCAGCACTCCCATTGAGGCCCAGTACTTC

abundance: few
j_gene: TRBJ1-2
d_gene: -
v_gene: TRBV5-1
CDR3aa: CASSLDGMSAGYTF
CDR3nt: TGCGCCAGCAGCTTGGACGGGATGTCGGCTGGCTACACCTTC

abundance: -
j_gene: TRBJ1-1
d_gene: -
v_gene: TRBV5-1
CDR3aa: CASSQRTGGTEAFF
CDR3nt: TGCGCCAGCAGCCAACGGACGGGAGGGACTGAAGCTTTCTTT

abundance: -
j_gene: TRBJ1-1
d_gene: -
v_gene: TRBV29-1
CDR3aa: CSVVRDTSEAFF
CDR3nt: TGCAGCGTTGTCCGGGACACCAGTGAAGCTTTCTTT

abundance: few
j_gene: TRBJ2-2
d_gene: -
v_gene: TRBV9
CDR3aa: CASSVTGYTGELFF
CDR3nt: TGTGCCAGCAGCGTAACAGGGTACACCGGGGAGCTGTTTTTT

abundance: -
j_gene: TRBJ1-5
d_gene: -
v_gene: TRBV6-1
CDR3aa: CASSDKREQPQHF
CDR3nt: TGTGCCAGCAGTGATAAGAGGGAGCAGCCCCAGCATTTT

abundance: few
j_gene: TRBJ1-5
d_gene: -
v_gene: TRBV15
CDR3aa: CATSRVDQPQHF
CDR3nt: TGTGCCACCAGCAGAGTAGATCAGCCCCAGCATTTT

abundance: few
j_gene: TRBJ2-2
d_gene: TRBD2
v_gene: TRBV7-9
CDR3aa: CASSRVAGGPSGELFF
CDR3nt: TGTGCCAGCAGTCGCGTGGCGGGAGGGCCGTCCGGGGAGCTGTTTTTT

abundance: -
j_gene: TRBJ1-5
d_gene: TRBD1
v_gene: TRBV5-1
CDR3aa: CASSLGGQGHQPQHF
CDR3nt: TGCGCCAGCAGCTTGGGGGGACAGGGACATCAGCCCCAGCATTTT

abundance: -
j_gene: TRBJ1-5
d_gene: TRBD1
v_gene: TRBV5-6
CDR3aa: CASSSTGEGNQPQHF
CDR3nt: TGTGCCAGCAGCTCGACAGGGGAAGGAAATCAGCCCCAGCATTTT

abundance: -
j_gene: TRBJ2-1
d_gene: -
v_gene: TRBV7-3
CDR3aa: CASSLLGANNEQFF
CDR3nt: TGTGCCAGCAGCCTCCTGGGGGCTAACAATGAGCAGTTCTTC

abundance: few
j_gene: TRBJ2-3
d_gene: -
v_gene: TRBV4-1
CDR3aa: CASSQEGGDTQYF
CDR3nt: TGCGCCAGCAGCCAAGAGGGGGGAGATACGCAGTATTTT

abundance: -
j_gene: TRBJ1-2
d_gene: TRBD1
v_gene: TRBV5-1
CDR3aa: CASSASTGSGGYTF
CDR3nt: TGCGCCAGCAGCGCCTCGACAGGGTCTGGCGGCTACACCTTC

abundance: few
j_gene: TRBJ2-5
d_gene: -
v_gene: TRBV7-2
CDR3aa: CASSLVQTQETQYF
CDR3nt: TGTGCCAGCAGCTTGGTACAGACCCAAGAGACCCAGTACTTC

abundance: -
j_gene: TRBJ2-2
d_gene: TRBD1
v_gene: TRBV5-1
CDR3aa: CASSLSGTATGELFF
CDR3nt: TGCGCCAGCAGCTTGTCAGGGACAGCCACCGGGGAGCTGTTTTTT

abundance: -
j_gene: TRBJ2-7
d_gene: -
v_gene: TRBV6-1
CDR3aa: CATDQGSEQYF
CDR3nt: TGTGCCACCGATCAGGGTTCCGAGCAGTACTTC

abundance: few
j_gene: TRBJ2-1
d_gene: TRBD2
v_gene: TRBV13
CDR3aa: CASRAVTSGDPNEQFF
CDR3nt: TGTGCCAGCAGGGCAGTGACTAGCGGGGACCCCAATGAGCAGTTCTTC

abundance: -
j_gene: TRBJ1-2
d_gene: TRBD1
v_gene: TRBV11-2
CDR3aa: CASSLDRASYGYTF
CDR3nt: TGTGCCAGCAGCTTGGACAGGGCCTCCTATGGCTACACCTTC

abundance: -
j_gene: TRBJ2-3
d_gene: TRBD2
v_gene: TRBV5-1
CDR3aa: CASSLRASGETDTQYF
CDR3nt: TGCGCCAGCAGCTTGCGGGCTAGCGGGGAAACAGATACGCAGTATTTT

abundance: few
j_gene: TRBJ1-1
d_gene: TRBD1
v_gene: TRBV11-1
CDR3aa: CASSLRTGSRAFF
CDR3nt: TGTGCCAGCAGCCTTCGGACAGGGAGTAGAGCTTTCTTT